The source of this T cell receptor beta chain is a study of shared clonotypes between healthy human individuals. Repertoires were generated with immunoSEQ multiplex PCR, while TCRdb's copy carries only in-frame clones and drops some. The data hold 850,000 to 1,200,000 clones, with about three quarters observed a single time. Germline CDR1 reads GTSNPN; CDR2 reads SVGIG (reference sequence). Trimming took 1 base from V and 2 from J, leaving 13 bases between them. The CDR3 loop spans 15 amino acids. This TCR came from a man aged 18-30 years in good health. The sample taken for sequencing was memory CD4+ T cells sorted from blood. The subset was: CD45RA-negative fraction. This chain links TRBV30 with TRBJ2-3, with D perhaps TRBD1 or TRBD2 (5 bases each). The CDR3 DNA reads TGTGCCTGGAGTGCCGGGGCCAGGGACACAGATACGCAGTATTTT. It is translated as CAWSAGARDTDTQYF.